These T cell receptor beta chains were read from a single sample in a study of HIV-infected patients and healthy controls. TCRdb reprocessed the 5' RACE reads with MiXCR, giving one entry per CDR3 protein. The sample shows 4,000 to 5,500 distinct CDR3 sequences, more than 5.5% of them seen only once. The starting material was blood, obtained during antiretroviral therapy. These receptors originate from an adult with HIV infection. CDR3s include the opening cysteine and the closing phenylalanine or tryptophan. D genes are given only for firm matches. Only some rows state a clone size, as once, few, many or a class for expanded clones.

>NA|TRBV11-2|TRBJ2-3|medium-sized
TGTGCCAGCAGCATACAGGGGATAGCGGGACGGGCTTTT
CASSIQGIAGRAF
>NA|TRBV30|TRBJ2-1|many
TGTGCCTGGCGCTGGCTCGGTGAGCAGTTCTTC
CAWRWLGEQFF
>TRBD2|TRBV5-8|TRBJ2-5|medium-sized
TGTGCCAGCAGCTTGGAACTAGCGGGAGGACCTATGAAGACCCAGTACTTC
CASSLELAGGPMKTQYF
>TRBD2|TRBV7-9|TRBJ2-1|medium-sized
TGTGCCAGCAGCTCTGCCGCTAGCGGCAATGAGCAGTTCTTC
CASSSAASGNEQFF
>NA|TRBV7-9|TRBJ2-4|medium-sized
TGTGCCAGCAGCTTAGCGGTGGGGGACATAGCCAAAAACATTCAGTACTTC
CASSLAVGDIAKNIQYF
>NA|TRBV10-3|TRBJ2-7|NA
TGTGCCATCAGTATGGACAAGACCTACGAGCAGTACTTC
CAISMDKTYEQYF
>NA|TRBV6-5|TRBJ1-3|medium-sized
TGTGCCAGCAGTCCTCGAAGGGGTTCTGGAAACACCATATATTTT
CASSPRRGSGNTIYF
>NA|TRBV20-1|TRBJ1-4|many
TGCAGTGCTAGAGACGAGGGGCGTTCGGGTGAAAAACTGTTTTTT
CSARDEGRSGEKLFF
>NA|TRBV29-1|TRBJ2-1|medium-sized
TGCAGCGCCAATGGTTTATCCTACAATGAGCAGTTCTTC
CSANGLSYNEQFF
>NA|TRBV5-1|TRBJ1-1|many
TGCGCCAGCAGCTTGGAATGGGACGCGGCGAACACTGAAGCTTTCTTT
CASSLEWDAANTEAFF
>NA|TRBV7-2|TRBJ2-3|many
TGTGCCAGCAGGGACCAGCGGCAGGCAGATACGCAGTATTTT
CASRDQRQADTQYF
>TRBD2|TRBV15|TRBJ2-3|many
TGTGCCACCAGCAGAGATCGGACTAGCGGATACACAGATACGCAGTATTTT
CATSRDRTSGYTDTQYF
>NA|TRBV7-2|TRBJ2-1|NA
TGTGCCAGCAGCCCCGTAGGACAGAATGAGCAGTTCTTC
CASSPVGQNEQFF
>TRBD1|TRBV5-5|TRBJ1-4|many
TGTGCCAGCAGCCAACAGGGGCGGGATGAAAAACTGTTTTTT
CASSQQGRDEKLFF